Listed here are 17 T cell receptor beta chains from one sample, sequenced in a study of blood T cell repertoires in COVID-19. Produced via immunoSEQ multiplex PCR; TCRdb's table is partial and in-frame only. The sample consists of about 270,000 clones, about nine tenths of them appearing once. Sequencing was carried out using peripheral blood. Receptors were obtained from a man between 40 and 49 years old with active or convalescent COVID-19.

CDR3: CASTRTGQTETQYF. The CDR3 DNA is TGTGCCAGTACCCGGACAGGGCAAACGGAGACCCAGTACTTC. This sequence joins TRBV19 and TRBJ2-5, with 8 bases fitting TRBD1. Germline V gene lookup returns CDR1 LNHDA and CDR2 SQIVND (reference sequence). Losses at the gene ends were 7 bases for V and 5 bases for J; bases not matched to a gene: 9. There are 14 residues in the CDR3. Supplemented by reference TRBV19 and TRBJ2-5, the full variable domain reads DGGITQSPKYLFRKEGQNVTLSCEQNLNHDAMYWYRQDPGQGLRLIYYSQIVNDFQKGDIAEGYSVSREKKESFPLTVTSAQKNPTAFYLCASTRTGQTETQYFGPGTRLLVL.

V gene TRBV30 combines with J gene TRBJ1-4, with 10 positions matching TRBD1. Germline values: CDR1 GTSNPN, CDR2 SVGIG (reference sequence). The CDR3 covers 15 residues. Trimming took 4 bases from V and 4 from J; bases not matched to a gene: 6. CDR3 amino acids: CAWNDRGRVNEKLFF. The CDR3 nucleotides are TGTGCCTGGAACGACAGGGGGCGTGTTAATGAAAAACTGTTTTTT.

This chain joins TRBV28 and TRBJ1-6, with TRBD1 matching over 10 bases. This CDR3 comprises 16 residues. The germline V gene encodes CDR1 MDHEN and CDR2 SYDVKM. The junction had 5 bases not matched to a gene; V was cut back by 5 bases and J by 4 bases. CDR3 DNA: TGTGCCAGCAGTACAGGGACAGGGGCGTATAATTCACCCCTCCACTTT. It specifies CASSTGTGAYNSPLHF.

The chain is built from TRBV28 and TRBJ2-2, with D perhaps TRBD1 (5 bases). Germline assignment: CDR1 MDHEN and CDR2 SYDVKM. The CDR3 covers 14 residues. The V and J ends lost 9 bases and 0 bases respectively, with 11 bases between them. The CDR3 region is CASRGNANTGELFF. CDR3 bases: TGTGCCAGTAGGGGTAATGCGAACACCGGGGAGCTGTTTTTT.

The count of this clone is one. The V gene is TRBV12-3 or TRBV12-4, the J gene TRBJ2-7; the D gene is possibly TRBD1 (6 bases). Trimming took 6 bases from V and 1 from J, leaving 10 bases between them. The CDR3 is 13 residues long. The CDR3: CASRAGASYEQYF. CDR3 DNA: TGTGCCAGCAGGGCAGGGGCTTCCTACGAGCAGTACTTC.

The CDR3 loop reads CASSQETGSSYNEQFF. As DNA, the CDR3 is TGTGCCAGCAGCCAAGAAACTGGGAGCTCCTACAATGAGCAGTTCTTC. The rearrangement links TRBV3-1 (or the pseudogene TRBV3-2) to TRBJ2-1, with a tentative D call TRBD2 (5 bases). Germline lookup yields CDR1 LGHDT and CDR2 YNNKEL (reference sequence). V was trimmed by 0 bases and J by 0 bases, leaving 9 bases between them. The CDR3 loop spans 16 amino acids.

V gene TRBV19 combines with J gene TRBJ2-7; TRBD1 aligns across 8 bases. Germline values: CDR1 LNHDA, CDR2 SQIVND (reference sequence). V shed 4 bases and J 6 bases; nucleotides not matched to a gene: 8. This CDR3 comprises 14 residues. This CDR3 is CASSRGQGPTEQYF. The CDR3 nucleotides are TGTGCCAGTAGTAGAGGACAGGGCCCGACCGAGCAGTACTTC.

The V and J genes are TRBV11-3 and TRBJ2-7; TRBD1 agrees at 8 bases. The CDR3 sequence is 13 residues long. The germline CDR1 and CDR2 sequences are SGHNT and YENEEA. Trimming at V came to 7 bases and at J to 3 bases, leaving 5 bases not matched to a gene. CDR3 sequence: CASTRTGNYEQYF. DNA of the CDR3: TGTGCCAGCACCCGGACAGGGAACTACGAGCAGTACTTC.

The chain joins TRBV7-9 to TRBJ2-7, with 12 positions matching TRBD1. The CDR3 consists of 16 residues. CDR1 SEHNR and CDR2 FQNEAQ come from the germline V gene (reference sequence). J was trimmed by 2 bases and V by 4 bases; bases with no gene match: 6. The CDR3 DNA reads TGTGCCAGCAGCTCGGGGACAGGGGGCCACACCTACGAGCAGTACTTC. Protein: CASSSGTGGHTYEQYF.

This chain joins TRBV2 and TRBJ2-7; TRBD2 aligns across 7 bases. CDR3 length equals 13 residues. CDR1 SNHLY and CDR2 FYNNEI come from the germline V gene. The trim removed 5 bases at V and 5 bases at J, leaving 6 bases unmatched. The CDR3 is CASSSTSIHEQYF. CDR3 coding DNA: TGTGCCAGCAGTTCGACTAGCATCCACGAGCAGTACTTC.

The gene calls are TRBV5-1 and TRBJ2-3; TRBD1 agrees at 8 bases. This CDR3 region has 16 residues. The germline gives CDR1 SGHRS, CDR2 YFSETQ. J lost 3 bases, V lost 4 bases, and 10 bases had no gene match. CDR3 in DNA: TGCGCCAGCAGCCGGATCGGACAGGGTAATACAGATACGCAGTATTTT. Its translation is CASSRIGQGNTDTQYF.

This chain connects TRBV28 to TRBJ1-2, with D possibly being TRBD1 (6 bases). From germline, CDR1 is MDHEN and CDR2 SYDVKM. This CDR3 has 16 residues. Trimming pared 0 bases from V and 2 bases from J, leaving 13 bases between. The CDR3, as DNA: TGTGCCAGCAGTTTATGGGACAGTAGTTCAAACTATGGCTACACCTTC. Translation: CASSLWDSSSNYGYTF.

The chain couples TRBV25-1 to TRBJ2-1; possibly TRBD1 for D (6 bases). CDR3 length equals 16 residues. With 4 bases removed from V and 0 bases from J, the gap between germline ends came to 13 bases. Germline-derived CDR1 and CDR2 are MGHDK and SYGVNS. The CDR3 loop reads CASSARGLSSYNEQFF. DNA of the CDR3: TGTGCCAGCAGTGCCAGGGGTCTTAGCTCCTACAATGAGCAGTTCTTC.

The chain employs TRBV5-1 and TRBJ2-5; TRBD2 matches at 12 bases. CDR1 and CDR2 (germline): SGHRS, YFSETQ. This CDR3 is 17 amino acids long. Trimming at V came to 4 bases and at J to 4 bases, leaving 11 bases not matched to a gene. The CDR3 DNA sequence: TGCGCCAGCAGCCAGGGACTAGCGGGTGTAAGAAGAGAGACCCAGTACTTC. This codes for CASSQGLAGVRRETQYF. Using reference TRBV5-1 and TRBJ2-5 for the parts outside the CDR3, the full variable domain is KAGVTQTPRYLIKTRGQQVTLSCSPISGHRSVSWYQQTPGQGLQFLFEYFSETQRNKGNFPGRFSGRQFSNSRSEMNVSTLELGDSALYLCASSQGLAGVRRETQYFGPGTRLLVL.

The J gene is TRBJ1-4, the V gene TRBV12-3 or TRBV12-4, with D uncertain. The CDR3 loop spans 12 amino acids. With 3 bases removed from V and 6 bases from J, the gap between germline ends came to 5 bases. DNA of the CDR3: TGTGCCAGCAGTTTCAGTCATGAAAAACTGTTTTTT. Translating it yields CASSFSHEKLFF.

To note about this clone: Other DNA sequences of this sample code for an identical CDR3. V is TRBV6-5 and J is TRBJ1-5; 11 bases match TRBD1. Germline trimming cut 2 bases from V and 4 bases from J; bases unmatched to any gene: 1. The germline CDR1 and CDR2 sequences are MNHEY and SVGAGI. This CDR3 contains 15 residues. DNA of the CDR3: TGTGCCAGCAGTTACGGGACAGGGGGGAATCAGCCCCAGCATTTT. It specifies CASSYGTGGNQPQHF.

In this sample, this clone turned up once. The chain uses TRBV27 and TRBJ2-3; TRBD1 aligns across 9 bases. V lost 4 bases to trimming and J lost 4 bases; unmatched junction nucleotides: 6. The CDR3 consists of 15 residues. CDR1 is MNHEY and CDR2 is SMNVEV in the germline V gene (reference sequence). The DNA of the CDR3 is TGTGCCAGCAGTTGGGGGGACAGGGTCGCAGATACGCAGTATTTT. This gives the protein CASSWGDRVADTQYF.